These T cell receptor beta chains were read from a single sample in a study of radiotherapy plus CTLA-4 blockade in lung cancer. TCRdb's table, derived via immunoSEQ multiplex PCR, lists solely in-frame clones and lacks some. The data contain over 100,000 clones, 81% of them singletons. The specimen was peripheral blood, collected from a patient treated with radiotherapy plus ipilimumab. The receptor source for this set is a human donor with non-small cell lung cancer that progressed on radiotherapy plus ipilimumab. Some clones in this sample may be carry-over from other donors' samples. Both conserved end residues are part of each CDR3. D genes are given only for firm matches. Clone size is given for some rows only: seen once, a few or many times, or a class if the clone is expanded.

-	TRBJ2-1	TRBV9	-	TGTGCCAGCAGCGCCCGTAACAGCCTTTACAATGAGCAGTTCTTC	CASSARNSLYNEQFF
-	TRBJ2-2	TRBV4-1	-	TGCGCCAGCAGCCAAGTGGTTCGAGGCACCGGGGAGCTGTTTTTT	CASSQVVRGTGELFF
-	TRBJ2-7	TRBV18	-	TGTGCCAGCTCACCACGCCTCGCCTACGAGCAGTACTTC	CASSPRLAYEQYF
-	TRBJ2-2	TRBV4-3	-	TGCGCCAGCAGCCAGGACTGGTCAAGGGCCGGGGAGCTGTTTTTT	CASSQDWSRAGELFF
few	TRBJ1-4	TRBV19	-	TGTGCCAGTAGTATTAACGGAGGGGTGAAGGGAGAAAAACTGTTTTTT	CASSINGGVKGEKLFF
-	TRBJ1-6	TRBV9	-	TGTGCCAGCAGCGTACGGCCAGGGGTCCCTTCCCTCCACTTT	CASSVRPGVPSLHF
-	TRBJ2-1	TRBV9	-	TGTGCCAGCAGCGTACTAGGGGGGAGCTCCTACAATGAGCAGTTCTTC	CASSVLGGSSYNEQFF
-	TRBJ1-1	TRBV18	-	TGTGCCAGCTCACCACCTCGGGGGCTAGTGCCTGAAGCTTTCTTT	CASSPPRGLVPEAFF
-	TRBJ1-5	TRBV30	-	TGTGCCTGGAGCCTAGGGGGTAGCCAGCCCCAGCATTTT	CAWSLGGSQPQHF
-	TRBJ2-7	TRBV7-8	-	TGTGCCAGCAGCTCCGGGACGGGCGAGCAGTACTTC	CASSSGTGEQYF
-	TRBJ1-3	TRBV19	-	TGTGCCAGTAGTGGGGTAGAAGACGGAAACACCATATATTTT	CASSGVEDGNTIYF